This TCR beta chain was captured by sequencing in a study of T cell changes during pregnancy in multiple sclerosis. CDR1 SGHTA and CDR2 FQGTGA come from the germline V gene. This CDR3 contains 15 residues. Unmatched junction bases numbered 8, after V lost 5 bases and J lost 4 bases. The method was immunoSEQ multiplex PCR; TCRdb's version includes in-frame clones alone and lacks a portion of them. The repertoire includes 49,000 or so clones, roughly 92% of them detected once, and 0.37% sits in the top ten. The V and J genes are TRBV7-3 and TRBJ1-2; 9 nucleotides agree with TRBD1. This clonotype originated in a female donor in good health, enrolled as a control in a pregnancy study. The sequenced sample was CD4+ T cells from peripheral blood mononuclear cells, obtained in the second trimester of pregnancy. Here the CDR3 reads CASSPGGQGSYGYTF. The CDR3 DNA reads as TGTGCCAGCAGCCCAGGAGGACAGGGGAGCTATGGCTACACCTTC.